The 18 T cell receptor beta chains presented below share a single source sample, sequenced in a study of T cell responses to AZD1222 COVID-19 vaccine. Profiling relied on immunoSEQ multiplex PCR, and the TCRdb table lists in-frame clones only, not all of them. The sample yields about 50,000 clones, approximately 80% seen once. The source material was peripheral blood, sampled 28 days after the second AZD1222 dose. These receptors were obtained from an adult who received the AZD1222 COVID-19 vaccine.

This clone was detected only once. DNA for the CDR3: TGTGCCAGCAGTTTGTCTATCCCGGCGTACGAGCAGTACTTC. Translating gives CASSLSIPAYEQYF. The V call is TRBV28, the J call TRBJ2-7; no clear D. CDR1 MDHEN and CDR2 SYDVKM come from the germline V gene. The ends were cut back, 3 bases at V and 4 bases at J, with 13 bases in the middle. The CDR3 sequence is 14 residues long. Based on the CDR3 plus reference TRBV28 and TRBJ2-7, the full variable domain is DVKVTQSSRYLVKRTGEKVFLECVQDMDHENMFWYRQDPGLGLRLIYFSYDVKMKEKGDIPEGYSVSREKKERFSLILESASTNQTSMYLCASSLSIPAYEQYFGPGTRLTVT.

The chain couples TRBV19 to TRBJ1-3; TRBD1 aligns across 9 bases. CDR1 is LNHDA, CDR2 SQIVND, per germline (reference sequence). The length of the CDR3 is 17 residues. V was pared by 3 bases and J by 8 bases, with 14 bases of the junction left unmatched. This CDR3 is CASSMFASGTGKDTIYF. CDR3 in DNA: TGTGCCAGTAGTATGTTCGCCTCGGGGACAGGGAAGGACACCATATATTTT.

This clone was observed once. The chain recombines TRBV3-1 (or the pseudogene TRBV3-2) with TRBJ2-1; D call uncertain. In germline, CDR1 is LGHDT, CDR2 YNNKEL (reference sequence). The CDR3 covers 17 residues. Trimming left V 4 bases short and J 6 bases short, with 22 bases between. CDR3 loop: CASSPPEWSRVSNEQFF. In DNA, the CDR3 is TGTGCCAGCAGCCCGCCTGAATGGTCTAGGGTGAGCAATGAGCAGTTCTTC.

This clone showed up just a few times. CDR3 DNA: TGTGCCAGCAGTGACTCATATAGCAATCAGCCCCAGCATTTT. It encodes CASSDSYSNQPQHF. J is TRBJ1-5 and V is TRBV6-4; D is unresolved. This CDR3 contains 14 residues. CDR1 and CDR2 from the germline V gene are MRHNA and SNTAGT. V was clipped by 0 bases and J by 0 bases, with 3 bases between them.

V and J are TRBV10-3 and TRBJ1-2; TRBD1 matches 7 bases. Germline trimming cut 2 bases from V and 0 bases from J; bases unmatched to any gene: 0. This CDR3 has 14 amino acids. The germline gives CDR1 ENHRY, CDR2 SYGVKD. In DNA, the CDR3 is TGTGCCATCAGTGAGGACAGGGCTAACTATGGCTACACCTTC. Residues: CAISEDRANYGYTF.

The rearrangement uses TRBV30 and TRBJ1-2; no firm D call. The ends were cut back, 0 bases at V and 8 bases at J, with 10 bases in the middle. The CDR3 has 12 amino acids. CDR1 GTSNPN and CDR2 SVGIG come from the germline V gene (reference sequence). This CDR3 is CAWSVRTGGYTF. CDR3 nucleotide sequence: TGTGCCTGGAGTGTAAGAACGGGGGGCTACACCTTC.

The chain recombines TRBV11-2 with TRBJ1-4; the D is unclear. CDR3 length: 15 residues. The V gene lost 2 bases and the J gene lost 0 bases, with 7 bases spanning the gap. Germline assignment: CDR1 SGHAT and CDR2 FQNNGV. The CDR3 region is CASSLTGATNEKLFF. The CDR3 DNA reads as TGTGCCAGCAGCTTAACGGGAGCAACTAATGAAAAACTGTTTTTT.

The rearrangement links TRBV18 to TRBJ1-5; D not certain. The CDR3 is 16 amino acids. Germline values: CDR1 KGHSH, CDR2 LQKENI. The V end was cut by 2 bases, the J end by 0 bases, with 11 bases between. The CDR3 bases are TGTGCCAGCTCACCAGTTTTAGGAGATAGCAATCAGCCCCAGCATTTT. It translates to CASSPVLGDSNQPQHF.

This clone was counted a single time. The chain is built from TRBV6-5 and TRBJ1-6, with D maybe TRBD1 (5 bases). This CDR3 contains 14 residues. Germline CDR1 MNHEY, CDR2 SVGAGI. Trimming cost V 6 bases and J 7 bases, with 13 bases left between them. The CDR3: CASSRDLGNSPLHF. Here the CDR3 DNA reads TGTGCCAGCAGCCGGGACCTCGGGAATTCACCCCTCCACTTT.

This clone is a singleton in its sample. The chain joins TRBV5-1 to TRBJ2-2, with 11 bases lining up with TRBD1. V was pared by 8 bases and J by 2 bases, with 5 bases of the junction left unmatched. This CDR3 is built from 15 residues. Germline lookup yields CDR1 SGHRS and CDR2 YFSETQ. CDR3 amino acids: CASRTGGLNTGELFF. CDR3 coding DNA: TGCGCCAGTAGGACAGGGGGCCTAAACACCGGGGAGCTGTTTTTT. Full variable domain (outside the CDR3, taken from reference TRBV5-1 and TRBJ2-2): KAGVTQTPRYLIKTRGQQVTLSCSPISGHRSVSWYQQTPGQGLQFLFEYFSETQRNKGNFPGRFSGRQFSNSRSEMNVSTLELGDSALYLCASRTGGLNTGELFFGEGSRLTVL.

This clone was seen just once. The V gene is TRBV5-1, the J gene TRBJ1-2; D call uncertain. Trimming removed 0 bases from V and 4 bases from J, with 13 bases in between. CDR3 size: 15 residues. Germline CDR1 is SGHRS and CDR2 is YFSETQ. The CDR3 DNA follows: TGCGCCAGCAGCTTGGCCGATGAGGGAGTCTATGGCTACACCTTC. This sequence encodes CASSLADEGVYGYTF.

This clone was observed a handful of times. This chain links TRBV19 with TRBJ1-5, with 8 bases matching TRBD1. V lost 5 bases to trimming and J lost 1 base; unmatched junction nucleotides: 10. The CDR3 loop spans 17 amino acids. Per germline, CDR1 LNHDA and CDR2 SQIVND (reference sequence). The CDR3 here is CASSPRTGRRSNQPQHF. The CDR3 coding sequence is TGTGCCAGTAGTCCAAGGACAGGGAGGAGGAGCAATCAGCCCCAGCATTTT. Full variable domain (outside the CDR3, taken from reference TRBV19 and TRBJ1-5): DGGITQSPKYLFRKEGQNVTLSCEQNLNHDAMYWYRQDPGQGLRLIYYSQIVNDFQKGDIAEGYSVSREKKESFPLTVTSAQKNPTAFYLCASSPRTGRRSNQPQHFGDGTRLSIL.

The J gene is TRBJ2-1, the V gene TRBV7-2, with 14 bases aligning to TRBD2. Germline loops: CDR1 SGHTA, CDR2 FQGNSA. V shed 8 bases, J shed 13 bases, and the junction held 7 bases outside the gene matches. The length of the CDR3 is 13 residues. The CDR3 DNA reads as TGTGCCAGCCGAGGGGGGACTAGCGGGAGTCAGTTCTTC. Residues: CASRGGTSGSQFF.

This clone came up once. V gene TRBV3-1 (or the pseudogene TRBV3-2) combines with J gene TRBJ1-5; perhaps TRBD1 as D (5 bases). Germline loops: CDR1 LGHDT, CDR2 YNNKEL (reference sequence). V lost 5 bases and J 2 bases, leaving 10 bases between the germline ends. This CDR3 has 14 amino acids. The CDR3 sequence: CASSLGRGNQPQHF. In DNA, the CDR3 is TGTGCCAGCAGCTTGGGACGGGGCAATCAGCCCCAGCATTTT.

This rearrangement joins TRBV6-2 or TRBV6-3 to TRBJ2-7; 8 nucleotides align to TRBD1. The CDR3 runs to 15 residues. The V and J ends lost 5 bases and 5 bases, in that order; junction bases with no gene match: 11. Germline V gene lookup returns CDR1 MNHEY and CDR2 SVGEGT. CDR3 sequence: CASSLPRTGWDEQYF. DNA for the CDR3: TGTGCCAGCAGTCTCCCCCGGACAGGGTGGGACGAGCAGTACTTC.

This chain links TRBV27 with TRBJ1-4; TRBD1 matches at 7 bases. CDR1 and CDR2 (germline): MNHEY, SMNVEV (reference sequence). J lost 7 bases, V lost 5 bases, and 7 bases had no gene match. CDR3 size: 14 residues. The CDR3 coding sequence is TGTGCCAGCAGTCAACGGGACAGTGCTGAAAAACTGTTTTTT. This sequence encodes CASSQRDSAEKLFF.

The chain's CDR3 is CASSPPVTNEQFF. The CDR3 region has the DNA TGTGCCAGCAGTCCACCCGTGACCAATGAGCAGTTCTTC. This chain connects TRBV2 to TRBJ2-1; D ambiguous. CDR3 length equals 13 residues. Germline CDR1 reads SNHLY; CDR2 reads FYNNEI. V lost 5 bases, J lost 6 bases, and 11 bases lay in between.

This chain connects TRBV6-1 to TRBJ1-4, with unresolved D. The CDR3 extends over 13 amino acids. Germline V gene data show CDR1 as MNHNS and CDR2 as SASEGT. Trimming cost V 1 base and J 6 bases, with 6 bases left between them. Written as DNA, the CDR3 is TGTGCCAGCAGTGAAGGGACCCATGAAAAACTGTTTTTT. Translated, it gives CASSEGTHEKLFF.